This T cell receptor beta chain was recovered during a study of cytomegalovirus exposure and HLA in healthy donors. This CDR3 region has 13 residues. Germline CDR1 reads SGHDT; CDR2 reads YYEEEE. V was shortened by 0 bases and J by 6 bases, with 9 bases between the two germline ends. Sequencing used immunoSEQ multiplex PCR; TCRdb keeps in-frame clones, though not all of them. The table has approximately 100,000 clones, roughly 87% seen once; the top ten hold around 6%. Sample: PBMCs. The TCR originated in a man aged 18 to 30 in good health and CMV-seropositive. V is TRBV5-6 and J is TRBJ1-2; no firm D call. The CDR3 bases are TGTGCCAGCAGCTTGGGTTTATCGGATGGCTACACCTTC. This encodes CASSLGLSDGYTF.